Following are 6 T cell receptor beta chains from one sample sequenced in a study of T cell responses to AZD1222 COVID-19 vaccine. Clones were read by immunoSEQ multiplex PCR, and TCRdb kept only the in-frame ones, dropping some. The sample carries more than 150,000 clones, roughly 94% recorded once. The input for sequencing was peripheral blood, taken on day 0 of AZD1222 vaccination. These TCRs come from an adult in good health.

The rearrangement joins TRBV28 to TRBJ2-5; D is undetermined. Germline V gene lookup returns CDR1 MDHEN and CDR2 SYDVKM. The V and J ends lost 1 base and 5 bases respectively, with 8 bases between them. This CDR3 comprises 13 residues. CDR3 protein: CASSLFSGETQYF. The CDR3 region has the DNA TGTGCCAGCAGTTTATTCTCGGGCGAGACCCAGTACTTC.

V usage is TRBV11-3 and J usage is TRBJ2-7; tentative D call: TRBD1 (5 bases). Trimming left V 1 base short and J 2 bases short, with 9 bases between. There are 14 residues in the CDR3. Per germline, CDR1 SGHNT and CDR2 YENEEA. CDR3 residues: CASSLAPGPYEQYF. DNA of the CDR3: TGTGCCAGCAGCTTAGCTCCAGGGCCCTACGAGCAGTACTTC. Drawing the rest from reference TRBV11-3 and TRBJ2-7, the complete variable domain is EAGVVQSPRYKIIEKKQPVAFWCNPISGHNTLYWYLQNLGQGPELLIRYENEEAVDDSQLPKDRFSAERLKGVDSTLKIQPAELGDSAVYLCASSLAPGPYEQYFGPGTRLTVT.

J is TRBJ1-4 and V is TRBV5-6, with D possibly matching TRBD1 (5 bases). Trimming removed 4 bases at V and 5 bases at J, with 18 bases between. From germline, CDR1 is SGHDT and CDR2 YYEEEE. The CDR3 contains 16 residues. DNA of the CDR3: TGTGCCAGCAGCCAAGGCTTGTGGGGGGAGAATGAAAAACTGTTTTTT. Translating gives CASSQGLWGENEKLFF.

This chain uses TRBV3-1 (or the pseudogene TRBV3-2) with TRBJ2-7, with 9 positions matching TRBD1. V lost 6 bases, J lost 5 bases, and 14 bases stayed unmatched. CDR1 LGHDT and CDR2 YNNKEL come from the germline V gene (reference sequence). The CDR3 has 16 amino acids. CDR3 in DNA: TGTGCCAGCAGTCTCCTCCCGCCGGGACAGGGACACGAGCAGTACTTC. This sequence encodes CASSLLPPGQGHEQYF.

The chain recombines TRBV19 with TRBJ1-1; D not certain. The CDR3 has 13 residues. Trimming removed 7 bases at V and 1 base at J, with 10 bases between. From germline, CDR1 is LNHDA and CDR2 SQIVND (reference sequence). The DNA for the CDR3 is TGTGCCAGTACCACAACCTCGAACACTGAAGCTTTCTTT. Translation: CASTTTSNTEAFF.

This CDR3 is CASSLYRGMKDYGYTF. In DNA form, the CDR3 reads TGTGCCAGCAGCCTATACAGGGGGATGAAGGACTATGGCTACACCTTC. The chain is built from TRBV5-8 and TRBJ1-2, with 8 bases identical to TRBD1. Germline V gene sequence: CDR1 SGHTS, CDR2 YDEGEE. V gave up 4 bases and J gave up 3 bases; unmatched junction bases: 11. The CDR3 covers 16 residues.